The 6 T cell receptor beta chains presented below share a single source sample, sequenced in a study of early T cells in non-severe SARS-CoV-2 infection. TCRdb reanalysed the 5' RACE reads using MiXCR and keeps one entry per CDR3 protein. The sample shows around 65,000 distinct CDR3 sequences, roughly 12% of them seen only once. The sequencing here drew on whole blood, taken at baseline. The source of these receptors is an adult who was a healthcare worker with PCR-confirmed SARS-CoV-2 infection or an uninfected control (not recorded which).

This clonotype turned up a few times. The J gene is TRBJ1-1, the V gene TRBV27; TRBD1 aligns across 7 bases. CDR3 length: 14 amino acids. The germline CDR1 and CDR2 sequences are MNHEY and SMNVEV (reference sequence). The V segment lost 7 bases and the J segment 4 bases; nucleotides outside the gene matches: 9. CDR3 sequence: CASTPGQKFTEAFF. The CDR3 coding sequence is TGTGCCAGCACACCGGGACAGAAATTCACTGAAGCTTTCTTT.

In its sample, this clonotype was seen a few times. This chain uses TRBV24-1 with TRBJ2-1; D remains ambiguous. The CDR3 contains 15 residues. Deletions cut 3 bases from V and 6 bases from J, with 14 bases between. Germline V gene sequence: CDR1 KGHDR, CDR2 SFDVKD. The CDR3 spells CATSDKLPSINEQFF. The DNA for the CDR3 is TGTGCCACCAGTGATAAACTGCCCTCTATCAATGAGCAGTTCTTC.

This clonotype appeared a few times. The chain links TRBV4-2 to TRBJ2-7; 11 nucleotides align to TRBD2. CDR1 and CDR2 (germline): LGHNA, YNFKEQ. The CDR3 runs 16 residues. J lost 2 bases, V lost 0 bases, and 3 bases had no gene match. The CDR3, as DNA: TGTGCCAGCAGCCAAGAACTAGCGGGGGCCCCCTACGAGCAGTACTTC. Residues: CASSQELAGAPYEQYF.

This clonotype was observed at least ten times. The V and J genes are TRBV11-2 and TRBJ2-1, with 12 bases matching TRBD2. J was trimmed by 6 bases and V by 5 bases; bases with no gene match: 8. Germline values: CDR1 SGHAT, CDR2 FQNNGV. This CDR3 spans 16 amino acids. The CDR3 sequence is CASSARRTSGVNEQFF. The DNA for the CDR3 is TGTGCCAGCAGCGCGCGGAGGACTAGCGGGGTCAATGAGCAGTTCTTC.

J is TRBJ1-6 and V is TRBV27; D gene uncertain. The germline V gene has CDR1 MNHEY and CDR2 SMNVEV (reference sequence). Trimming left V 7 bases short and J 0 bases short, with 10 bases between. The CDR3 contains 15 residues. CDR3 coding DNA: TGTGCCAGCACCCGTAGGAGCTCCTATAATTCACCCCTCCACTTT. It specifies CASTRRSSYNSPLHF.

This clonotype was seen repeatedly, ten times or more. One end of the junction does not line up with germline, which may come from a read error. The CDR3 here is CSVDGGTDPQYF. Written as DNA, the CDR3 is TGCAGCGTTGACGGCGGCACAGATCCGCAGTATTTT. V gene TRBV29-1 combines with J gene TRBJ2-3; D is uncertain. Germline lookup yields CDR1 SQVTM and CDR2 ANQGSEA. CDR3 size: 12 residues.